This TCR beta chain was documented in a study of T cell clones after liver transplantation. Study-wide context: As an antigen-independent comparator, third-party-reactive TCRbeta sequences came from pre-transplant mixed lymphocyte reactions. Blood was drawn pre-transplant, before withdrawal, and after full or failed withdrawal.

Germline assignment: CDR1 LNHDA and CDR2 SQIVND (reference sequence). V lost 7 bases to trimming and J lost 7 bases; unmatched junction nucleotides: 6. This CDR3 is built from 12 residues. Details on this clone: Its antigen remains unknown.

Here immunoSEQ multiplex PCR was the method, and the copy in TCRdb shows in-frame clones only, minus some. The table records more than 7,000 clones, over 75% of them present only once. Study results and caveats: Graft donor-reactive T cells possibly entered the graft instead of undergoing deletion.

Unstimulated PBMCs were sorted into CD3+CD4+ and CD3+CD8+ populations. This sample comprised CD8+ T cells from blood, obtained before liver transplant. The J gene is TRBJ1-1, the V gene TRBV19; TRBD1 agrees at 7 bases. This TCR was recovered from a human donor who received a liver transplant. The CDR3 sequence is CASKTGTDEAFF. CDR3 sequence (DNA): TGTGCCAGTAAAACCGGGACAGATGAAGCTTTCTTT.